A single T cell receptor beta chain is shown here with its context. Its target is not known. This record belongs to a study of beta chain features in type 1 diabetes. Study information: Patient and healthy donor groups were alike in age, gender and cell yields. Findings of the study overall: All four CD4+ subsets from Type 1 diabetes patients carried moderately but significantly shorter TCRB CDR3s. Researchers could not determine here whether HLA type influences TCRB rearrangement. Because the template was cDNA, high-expressing cells might be over-represented.

The V and J ends lost 1 base and 8 bases respectively, with 13 bases between them. Germline CDR1 is MNHNS and CDR2 is SASEGT. This CDR3 spans 14 amino acids. Via the markers CD45RO/CCR7/CD25/CD127/CD95/CD27, stem cell-like memory, regulatory, central memory and naive CD4+ cells were sorted. As every portion of the isolated RNA was reverse transcribed, the sequencing read expressed TCRB transcripts. Profiling relied on immunoSEQ multiplex PCR, and the TCRdb table lists in-frame clones only, not all of them. The sample has 600,000 or so clones, about an eighth seen once. The specimen sequenced was naive CD4+ T cells from blood. This sequence originates from a man aged 18 to 29 with type 1 diabetes. The rearrangement uses TRBV6-1 and TRBJ2-3; tentatively, D is TRBD2 (5 bases). The CDR3 region is CASSEGTFPGTQYF. CDR3 coding DNA: TGTGCCAGCAGTGAAGGGACTTTCCCGGGTACGCAGTATTTT.